Given below is one T cell receptor beta chain in context. V was trimmed by 5 bases and J by 2 bases, leaving 10 bases between them. CDR1 and CDR2 from the germline V gene are SGHAT and FQNNGV. The CDR3 extends over 13 amino acids. This record comes from a study of shared clonotypes between healthy human individuals. Method: immunoSEQ multiplex PCR; TCRdb's copy keeps in-frame clones and lacks some. The sample shows 2 million to 2.5 million clones, almost 96% of them seen only once. The chain couples TRBV11-2 to TRBJ2-7, with TRBD2 as a possible D gene (5 bases). The TCR originated in a man aged 18 to 30 in good health. The sequenced material came from naive CD4+ T cells sorted from blood. Specified subset: CD45RA+ positively selected. The CDR3 sequence is CASSTDGTYEQYF. CDR3 bases: TGTGCCAGCAGCACGGACGGGACCTACGAGCAGTACTTC.